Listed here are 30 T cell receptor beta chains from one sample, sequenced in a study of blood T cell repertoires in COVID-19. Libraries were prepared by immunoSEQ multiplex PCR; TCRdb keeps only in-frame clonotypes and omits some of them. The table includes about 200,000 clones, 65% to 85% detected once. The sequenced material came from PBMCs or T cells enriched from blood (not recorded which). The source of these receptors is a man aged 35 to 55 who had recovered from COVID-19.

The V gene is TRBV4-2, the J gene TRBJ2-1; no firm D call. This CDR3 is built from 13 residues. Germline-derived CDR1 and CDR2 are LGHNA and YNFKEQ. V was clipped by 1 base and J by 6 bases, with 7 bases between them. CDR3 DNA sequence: TGTGCCAGCAGCCAAGGATCAGGCAATGAGCAGTTCTTC. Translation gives CASSQGSGNEQFF.

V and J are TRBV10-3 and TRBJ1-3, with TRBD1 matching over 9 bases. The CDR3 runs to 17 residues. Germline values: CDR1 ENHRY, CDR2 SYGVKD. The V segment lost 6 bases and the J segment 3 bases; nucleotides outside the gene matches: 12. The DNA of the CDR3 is TGTGCCATCAGCGACAGGGGGGGTGGAATGAGTGGAAACACCATATATTTT. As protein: CAISDRGGGMSGNTIYF.

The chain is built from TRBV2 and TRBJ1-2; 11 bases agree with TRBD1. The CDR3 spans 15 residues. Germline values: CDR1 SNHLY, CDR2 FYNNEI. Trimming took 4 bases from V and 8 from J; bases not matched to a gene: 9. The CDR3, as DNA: TGTGCCAGCAGTGCCACCGGGACAGGGGGTGAGGGCTACACCTTC. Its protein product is CASSATGTGGEGYTF.

The CDR3 bases are TGCGCCAGCAGCCAAGTCCAGGGTGTAGGAGAAAAACTGTTTTTT. Protein sequence: CASSQVQGVGEKLFF. V usage is TRBV4-1 and J usage is TRBJ1-4; D possibly corresponds to TRBD1 (5 bases). This CDR3 spans 15 amino acids. Germline V gene lookup returns CDR1 MGHRA and CDR2 YSYEKL. V was trimmed by 1 base and J by 8 bases, leaving 14 bases between them.

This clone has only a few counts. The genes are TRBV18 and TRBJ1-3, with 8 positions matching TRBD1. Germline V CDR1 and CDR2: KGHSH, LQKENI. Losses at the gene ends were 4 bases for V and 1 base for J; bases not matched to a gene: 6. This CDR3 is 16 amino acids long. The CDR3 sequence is CASSRQDRESGNTIYF. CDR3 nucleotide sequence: TGTGCCAGCTCACGCCAGGACAGGGAGTCTGGAAACACCATATATTTT.

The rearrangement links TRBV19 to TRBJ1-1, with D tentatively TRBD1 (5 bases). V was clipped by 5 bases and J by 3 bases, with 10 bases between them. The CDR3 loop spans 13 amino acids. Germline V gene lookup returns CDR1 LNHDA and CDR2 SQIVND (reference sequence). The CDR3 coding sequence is TGTGCCAGTAGTCTGGCCAGGGACACTGAAGCTTTCTTT. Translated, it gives CASSLARDTEAFF.

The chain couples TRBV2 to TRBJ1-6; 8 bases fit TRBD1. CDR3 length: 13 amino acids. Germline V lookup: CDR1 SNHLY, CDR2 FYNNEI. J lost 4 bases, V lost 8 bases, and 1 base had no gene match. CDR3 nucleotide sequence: TGTGCCAGCTGGACAGGGTATAATTCACCCCTCCACTTT. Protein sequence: CASWTGYNSPLHF.

The CDR3 DNA reads as TGCAGCGTTGATTCAGGGGGGCCTACTGATGAGCAGTTCTTC. Translation: CSVDSGGPTDEQFF. The V call is TRBV29-1, the J call TRBJ2-1; D is possibly TRBD1 (7 bases). CDR1 and CDR2 (germline): SQVTM, ANQGSEA. The CDR3 has 14 amino acids. Trimming removed 3 bases from V and 8 bases from J, with 17 bases in between.

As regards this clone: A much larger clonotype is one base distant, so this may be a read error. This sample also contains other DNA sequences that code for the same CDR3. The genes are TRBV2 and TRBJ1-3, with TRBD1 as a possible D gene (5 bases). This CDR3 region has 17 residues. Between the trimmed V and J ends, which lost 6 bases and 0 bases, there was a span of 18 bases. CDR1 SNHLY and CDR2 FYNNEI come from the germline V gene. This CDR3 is CASRHRLYTDSGNTIYF. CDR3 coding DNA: TGTGCCAGCAGGCACAGGTTGTATACAGACTCTGGAAACACCATATATTTT.

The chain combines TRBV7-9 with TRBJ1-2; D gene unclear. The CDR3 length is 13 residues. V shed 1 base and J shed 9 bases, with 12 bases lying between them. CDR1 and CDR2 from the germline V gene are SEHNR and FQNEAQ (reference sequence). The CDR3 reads CASSLGRAGRYTF. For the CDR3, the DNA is TGTGCCAGCAGCTTAGGCCGAGCTGGTCGCTACACCTTC.

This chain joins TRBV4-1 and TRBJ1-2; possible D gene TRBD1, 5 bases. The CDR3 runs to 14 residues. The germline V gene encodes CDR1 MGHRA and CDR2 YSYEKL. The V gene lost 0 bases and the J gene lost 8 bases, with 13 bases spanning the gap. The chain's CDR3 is CASSQEGRVQGYTF. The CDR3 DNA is TGCGCCAGCAGCCAAGAAGGCAGGGTTCAGGGCTACACCTTC.

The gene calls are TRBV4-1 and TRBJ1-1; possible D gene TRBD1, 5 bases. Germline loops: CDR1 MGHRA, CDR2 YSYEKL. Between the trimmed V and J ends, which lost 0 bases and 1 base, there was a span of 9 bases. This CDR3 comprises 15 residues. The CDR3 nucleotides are TGCGCCAGCAGCCAAGATAGTCAGGGGAACACTGAAGCTTTCTTT. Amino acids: CASSQDSQGNTEAFF.

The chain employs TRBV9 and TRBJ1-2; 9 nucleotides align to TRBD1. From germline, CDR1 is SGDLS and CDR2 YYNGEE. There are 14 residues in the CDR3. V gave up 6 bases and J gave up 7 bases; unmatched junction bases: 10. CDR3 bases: TGTGCCAGCACCGAACTACAGGGGGCTGCTGGCTACACCTTC. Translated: CASTELQGAAGYTF. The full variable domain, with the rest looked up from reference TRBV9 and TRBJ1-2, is DSGVTQTPKHLITATGQRVTLRCSPRSGDLSVYWYQQSLDQGLQFLIQYYNGEERAKGNILERFSAQQFPDLHSELNLSSLELGDSALYFCASTELQGAAGYTFGSGTRLTVV.

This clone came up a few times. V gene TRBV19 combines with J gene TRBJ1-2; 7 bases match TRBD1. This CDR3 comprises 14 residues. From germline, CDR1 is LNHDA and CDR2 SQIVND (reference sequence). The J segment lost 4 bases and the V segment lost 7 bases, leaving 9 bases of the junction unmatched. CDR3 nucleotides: TGTGCCAGTAACACAGGGGCGGAGGGCTATGGCTACACCTTC. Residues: CASNTGAEGYGYTF.

In DNA, the CDR3 is TGTGCCAGCAGCCAAGAAGGAGGGAACACTGAAGCTTTCTTT. It codes for CASSQEGGNTEAFF. This chain links TRBV3-1 (or the pseudogene TRBV3-2) with TRBJ1-1; no firm D call. V was cut by 0 bases and J by 1 base, with 6 bases left in between. CDR1 and CDR2 (germline): LGHDT, YNNKEL (reference sequence). The CDR3 extends over 14 amino acids.

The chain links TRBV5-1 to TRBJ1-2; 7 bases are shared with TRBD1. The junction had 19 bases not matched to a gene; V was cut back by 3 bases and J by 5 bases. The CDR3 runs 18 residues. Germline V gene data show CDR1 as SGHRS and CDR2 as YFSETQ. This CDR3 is CASSSGQTSVIARYGYTF. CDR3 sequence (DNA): TGCGCCAGCAGCTCGGGACAGACATCCGTGATTGCGCGTTATGGCTACACCTTC.

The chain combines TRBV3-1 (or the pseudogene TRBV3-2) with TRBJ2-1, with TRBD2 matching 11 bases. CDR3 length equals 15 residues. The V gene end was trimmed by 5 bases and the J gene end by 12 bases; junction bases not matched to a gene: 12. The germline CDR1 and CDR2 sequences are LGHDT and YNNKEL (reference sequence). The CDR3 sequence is CASSYTVAGGLAQFF. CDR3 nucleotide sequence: TGTGCCAGCAGCTATACGGTAGCGGGGGGGCTAGCGCAGTTCTTC.

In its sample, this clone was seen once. CDR3 protein: CASSPTENYGYTF. The CDR3 bases are TGTGCCAGCAGCCCCACCGAGAACTATGGCTACACCTTC. The rearrangement joins TRBV3-1 (or the pseudogene TRBV3-2) to TRBJ1-2; D is uncertain. The CDR3 runs to 13 residues. Germline CDR1 LGHDT, CDR2 YNNKEL (reference sequence). The V and J ends lost 4 bases and 2 bases respectively, with 8 bases between them.

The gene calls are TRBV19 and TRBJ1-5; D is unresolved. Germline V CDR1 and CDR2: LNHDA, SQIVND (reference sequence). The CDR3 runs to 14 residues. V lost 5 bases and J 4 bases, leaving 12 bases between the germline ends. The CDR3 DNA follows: TGTGCCAGTAGTGTCACTAGGTTTAATCAGCCCCAGCATTTT. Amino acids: CASSVTRFNQPQHF. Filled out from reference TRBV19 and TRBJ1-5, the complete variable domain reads DGGITQSPKYLFRKEGQNVTLSCEQNLNHDAMYWYRQDPGQGLRLIYYSQIVNDFQKGDIAEGYSVSREKKESFPLTVTSAQKNPTAFYLCASSVTRFNQPQHFGDGTRLSIL.

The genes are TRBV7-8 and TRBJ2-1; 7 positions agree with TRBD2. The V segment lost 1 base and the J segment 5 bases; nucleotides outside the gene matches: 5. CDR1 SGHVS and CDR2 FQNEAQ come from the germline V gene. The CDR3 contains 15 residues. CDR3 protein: CASSLVAGDDNEQFF. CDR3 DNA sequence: TGTGCCAGCAGCTTAGTGGCGGGGGATGACAATGAGCAGTTCTTC.

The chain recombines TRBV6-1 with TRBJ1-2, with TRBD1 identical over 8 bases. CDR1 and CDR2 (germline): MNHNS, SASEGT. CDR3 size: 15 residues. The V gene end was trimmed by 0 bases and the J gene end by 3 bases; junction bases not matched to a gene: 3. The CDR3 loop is CASSEAGRGHYGYTF. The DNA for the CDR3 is TGTGCCAGCAGTGAAGCAGGCAGGGGGCACTATGGCTACACCTTC.

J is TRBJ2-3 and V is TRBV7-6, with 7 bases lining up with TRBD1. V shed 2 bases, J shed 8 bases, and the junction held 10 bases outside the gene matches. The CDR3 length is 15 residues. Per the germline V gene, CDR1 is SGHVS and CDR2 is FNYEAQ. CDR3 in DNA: TGTGCCAGCAGCTTATGGAGCCAGGGGGTCGGTACGCAGTATTTT. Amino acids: CASSLWSQGVGTQYF. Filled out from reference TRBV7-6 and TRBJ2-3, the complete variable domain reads GAGVSQSPRYKVTKRGQDVALRCDPISGHVSLYWYRQALGQGPEFLTYFNYEAQQDKSGLPNDRFSAERPEGSISTLTIQRTEQRDSAMYRCASSLWSQGVGTQYFGPGTRLTVL.

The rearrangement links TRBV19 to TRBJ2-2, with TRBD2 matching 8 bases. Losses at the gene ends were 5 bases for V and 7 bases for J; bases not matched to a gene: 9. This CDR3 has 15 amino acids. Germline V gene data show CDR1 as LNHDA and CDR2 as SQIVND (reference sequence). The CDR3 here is CASSPGGGYGGELFF. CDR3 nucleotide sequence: TGTGCCAGTAGTCCGGGCGGGGGGTACGGCGGGGAGCTGTTTTTT.

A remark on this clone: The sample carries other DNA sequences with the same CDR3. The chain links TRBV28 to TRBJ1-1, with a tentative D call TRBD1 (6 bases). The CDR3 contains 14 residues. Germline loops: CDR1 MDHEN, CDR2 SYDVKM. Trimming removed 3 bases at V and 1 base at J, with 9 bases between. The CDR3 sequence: CASSLGQRNTEAFF. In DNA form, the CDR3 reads TGTGCCAGCAGTTTGGGACAACGGAACACTGAAGCTTTCTTT.

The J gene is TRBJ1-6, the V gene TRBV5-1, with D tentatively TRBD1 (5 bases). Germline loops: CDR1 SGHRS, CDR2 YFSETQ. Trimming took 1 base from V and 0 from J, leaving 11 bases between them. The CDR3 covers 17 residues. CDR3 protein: CASSLSTGSSYNSPLHF. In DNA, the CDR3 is TGCGCCAGCAGCTTGTCTACAGGAAGCTCCTATAATTCACCCCTCCACTTT.

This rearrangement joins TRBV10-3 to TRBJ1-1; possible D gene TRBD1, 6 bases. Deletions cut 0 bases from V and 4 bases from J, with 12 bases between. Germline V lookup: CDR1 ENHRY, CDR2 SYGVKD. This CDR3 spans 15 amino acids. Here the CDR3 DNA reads TGTGCCATCAGTGAGTCGGGGGGGCGAGGCACTGAAGCTTTCTTT. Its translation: CAISESGGRGTEAFF.

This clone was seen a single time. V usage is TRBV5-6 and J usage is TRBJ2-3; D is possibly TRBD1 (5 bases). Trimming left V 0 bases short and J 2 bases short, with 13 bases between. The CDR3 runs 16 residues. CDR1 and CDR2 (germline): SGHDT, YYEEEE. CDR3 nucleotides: TGTGCCAGCAGCTTGGGCAGGGCTCACCTCACAGATACGCAGTATTTT. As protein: CASSLGRAHLTDTQYF.

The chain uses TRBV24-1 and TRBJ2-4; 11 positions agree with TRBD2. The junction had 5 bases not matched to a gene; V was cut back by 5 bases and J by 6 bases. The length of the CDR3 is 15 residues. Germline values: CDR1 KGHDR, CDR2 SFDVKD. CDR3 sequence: CATSVGSGGVNIQYF. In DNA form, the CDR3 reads TGTGCCACCAGTGTGGGTAGCGGGGGGGTAAACATTCAGTACTTC.

In nucleotides, the CDR3 is TGTGCCAGTAGTCCAGGACTAGCGGAACCATACAATGAGCAGTTCTTC. Its translation is CASSPGLAEPYNEQFF. V gene TRBV19 combines with J gene TRBJ2-1, with TRBD2 matching 10 bases. The germline V gene encodes CDR1 LNHDA and CDR2 SQIVND (reference sequence). The CDR3 spans 16 residues. The trim removed 5 bases at V and 4 bases at J, leaving 8 bases unmatched.

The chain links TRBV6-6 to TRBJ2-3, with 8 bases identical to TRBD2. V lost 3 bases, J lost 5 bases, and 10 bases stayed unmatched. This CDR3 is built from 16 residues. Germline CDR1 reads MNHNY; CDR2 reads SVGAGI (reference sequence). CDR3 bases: TGTGCCAGCAGTTATAGTCGCGGGGGGTATATAGATACGCAGTATTTT. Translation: CASSYSRGGYIDTQYF.